The T cell receptor beta chain under discussion was sequenced for a study of vaccination and CD4 T cells after COVID-19. Broader study findings: Median SARS-CoV-2-reactive clonotype numbers went up from around 20 to 38, but not significantly.

As regards this clonotype: The target antigen is unknown.

Researchers used the Oncomine TCR Beta short-read assay to sequence DNA from cultured CD4+ T cells. TCRdb reprocessed the PCR reads with MiXCR, giving one entry per CDR3 protein. The table lists around 13,000 distinct CDR3 sequences, around 47% of them singletons. Treatment noted: roughly 11-day PBMC culture with coronavirus spike peptide pools or control peptides (ViraFEST assay). Per well, a few million PBMCs were cultured in the presence of about 9.2 IU/ml IL-2 and 10 ug/ml peptide pools. Germline values: CDR1 MDHEN, CDR2 SYDVKM. With 5 bases clipped from V and 4 bases from J, the junction kept 2 bases outside the gene matches. The CDR3 totals 12 residues.

The sample taken for sequencing was CD4+ T cells from blood, cultured in vitro. The rearrangement links TRBV28 to TRBJ2-7, with 7 bases matching TRBD1. This receptor was obtained from a human donor who had recovered from COVID-19. The DNA for the CDR3 is TGTGCCAGCAGTCCGGACAGGTACGAGCAGTACTTC. Amino acids: CASSPDRYEQYF.